This entry describes one T cell receptor beta chain. This entry is derived from a study of T-cell memory formation after mild COVID-19. TCRdb reanalysed the 5' RACE reads using MiXCR and keeps one entry per CDR3 protein. Here the sample spans almost 350,000 distinct CDR3 sequences, around a fifth being singletons. V was pared by 0 bases and J by 10 bases, with 15 bases between. Germline V gene sequence: CDR1 SGHTA, CDR2 FQGNSA. The CDR3 consists of 14 residues. This clonotype originated in a man between 18 and 29 years old who had mild COVID-19 (a few samples of this study predate the infection). Cell type and time point are not known. The V and J genes are TRBV7-2 and TRBJ1-2; no reliable D call. The sequencing input was PBMCs or a T cell subset sorted from them (not recorded which). CDR3 protein: CASSLATEMGDYTF. The CDR3 DNA reads as TGTGCCAGCAGCTTAGCTACAGAGATGGGTGACTACACCTTC. Full variable domain (missing parts from reference TRBV7-2 and TRBJ1-2): GAGVSQSPSNKVTEKGKDVELRCDPISGHTALYWYRQSLGQGLEFLIYFQGNSAPDKSGLPSDRFSAERTGGSVSTLTIQRTQQEDSAVYLCASSLATEMGDYTFGSGTRLTVV.